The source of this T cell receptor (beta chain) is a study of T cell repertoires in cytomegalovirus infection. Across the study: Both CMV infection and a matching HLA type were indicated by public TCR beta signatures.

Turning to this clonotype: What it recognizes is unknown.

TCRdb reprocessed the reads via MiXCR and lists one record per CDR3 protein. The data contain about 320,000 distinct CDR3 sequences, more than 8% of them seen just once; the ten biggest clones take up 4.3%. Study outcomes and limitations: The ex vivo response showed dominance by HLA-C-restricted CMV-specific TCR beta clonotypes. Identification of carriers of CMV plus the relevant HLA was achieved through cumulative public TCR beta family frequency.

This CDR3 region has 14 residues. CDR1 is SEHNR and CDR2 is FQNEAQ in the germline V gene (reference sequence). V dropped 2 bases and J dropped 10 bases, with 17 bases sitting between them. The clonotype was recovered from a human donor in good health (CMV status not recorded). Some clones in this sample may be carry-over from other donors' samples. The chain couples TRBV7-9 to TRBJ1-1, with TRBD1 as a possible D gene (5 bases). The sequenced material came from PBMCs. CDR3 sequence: CASSLLGRPEGAFF. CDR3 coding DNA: TGTGCCAGCAGCTTACTGGGACGCCCTGAGGGAGCTTTCTTT.